This T cell receptor beta chain originates from a study of blood T cell repertoires in COVID-19. Original processing methods: Counts of nucleated cells, estimated from reference gene primer amplification, were obtained. Sequenced by immunoSEQ multiplex PCR; TCRdb stores in-frame clones only, minus some. V and J calls and clone size are copied from that table; D and trimming were computed from the DNA. The sample gives about 160,000 clones, 88% of which show up once; more than 6.5% is in the top ten. Those enrolled, adults aged about 18 to 95 years, came from roughly 22 US areas. CDR1 is SEHNR, CDR2 FQNEAQ, per germline (reference sequence). CDR3 size: 14 residues. The V and J ends lost 2 bases and 6 bases respectively, with 13 bases between them.

V and J are TRBV7-9 and TRBJ1-2; possibly TRBD1 for D (6 bases). This TCR was recovered from a woman aged 45-60 years who had recovered from COVID-19. Sequencing used PBMCs or T cells enriched from blood (not recorded which). The CDR3 sequence is CASSLLGAADGYTF. CDR3 coding DNA: TGTGCCAGCAGCTTACTGGGGGCTGCGGATGGCTACACCTTC.